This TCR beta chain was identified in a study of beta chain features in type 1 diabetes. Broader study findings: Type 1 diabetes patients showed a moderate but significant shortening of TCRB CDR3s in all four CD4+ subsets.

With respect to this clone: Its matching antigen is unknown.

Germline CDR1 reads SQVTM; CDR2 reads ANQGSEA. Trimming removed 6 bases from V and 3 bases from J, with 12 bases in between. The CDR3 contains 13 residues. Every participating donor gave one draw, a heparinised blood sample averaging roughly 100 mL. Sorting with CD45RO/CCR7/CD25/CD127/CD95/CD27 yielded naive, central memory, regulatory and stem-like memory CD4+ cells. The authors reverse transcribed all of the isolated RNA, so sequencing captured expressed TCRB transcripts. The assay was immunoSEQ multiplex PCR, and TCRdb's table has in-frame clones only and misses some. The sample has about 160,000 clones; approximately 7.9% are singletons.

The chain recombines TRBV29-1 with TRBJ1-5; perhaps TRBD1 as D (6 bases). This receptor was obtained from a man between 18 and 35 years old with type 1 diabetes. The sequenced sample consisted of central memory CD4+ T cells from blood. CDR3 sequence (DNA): TGCAGCGTATCGACAGGACCCAATCAGCCCCAGCATTTT. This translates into CSVSTGPNQPQHF. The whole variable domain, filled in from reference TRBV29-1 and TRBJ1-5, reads SAVISQKPSRDICQRGTSLTIQCQVDSQVTMMFWYRQQPGQSLTLIATANQGSEATYESGFVIDKFPISRPNLTFSTLTVSNMSPEDSSIYLCSVSTGPNQPQHFGDGTRLSIL.